Listed below are T cell receptor beta chains from one sample, sequenced in a study of cytomegalovirus exposure and HLA in healthy donors. Sequenced by immunoSEQ multiplex PCR; TCRdb stores in-frame clones only, minus some. The repertoire has approximately 100,000 clones, over 70% of them found once; the top ten carry roughly 0.79%. The sample comprised PBMCs. The receptor set was obtained from a boy between 10 and 17 years old in good health and CMV-seronegative. CDR3s include the opening cysteine and the closing phenylalanine or tryptophan.

cdr3_length: 14; v_call: TRBV27; j_call: TRBJ2-1; cdr3_aa: CASSFERANNEQFF
cdr3_length: 13; v_call: TRBV9; j_call: TRBJ1-6; cdr3_aa: CASSVGLSTPLHF
cdr3_length: 12; v_call: TRBV30; j_call: TRBJ2-7; cdr3_aa: CAWSGGDGEQYF
cdr3_length: 15; v_call: TRBV27; j_call: TRBJ1-5; cdr3_aa: CASRPGQGWNQPQHF
cdr3_length: 16; v_call: TRBV28; j_call: TRBJ1-2; cdr3_aa: CASSPGTSQRHYGYTF
cdr3_length: 15; v_call: TRBV19; j_call: TRBJ1-5; cdr3_aa: CASLEVEYSNQPQHF
cdr3_length: 14; v_call: TRBV5-6; j_call: TRBJ2-7; cdr3_aa: CASSTAGNSYEQYF
cdr3_length: 14; v_call: TRBV4-3; j_call: TRBJ2-7; cdr3_aa: CASSQEPSGYEQYF
cdr3_length: 15; v_call: TRBV6-5; j_call: TRBJ1-1; cdr3_aa: CASSHPGQGGTEAFF
cdr3_length: 15; v_call: TRBV4-3; j_call: TRBJ1-2; cdr3_aa: CASSLGQGALDGYTF
cdr3_length: 15; v_call: TRBV28; j_call: TRBJ1-1; cdr3_aa: CASSTPGVGNTEAFF
cdr3_length: 14; v_call: TRBV5-1; j_call: TRBJ2-3; cdr3_aa: CASSSGTGEDTQYF
cdr3_length: 16; v_call: TRBV28; j_call: TRBJ2-3; cdr3_aa: CASSLEGLTFTDTQYF
cdr3_length: 15; v_call: TRBV7-2; j_call: TRBJ2-7; cdr3_aa: CASSLRVGGPGEQYF
cdr3_length: 14; v_call: TRBV5-4; j_call: TRBJ1-2; cdr3_aa: CASSLPRGPEGYTF
cdr3_length: 13; v_call: TRBV27; j_call: TRBJ1-2; cdr3_aa: CASTSLPNYGYTF
cdr3_length: 16; v_call: TRBV11-3; j_call: TRBJ1-2; cdr3_aa: CASSYSSTTANYGYTF
cdr3_length: 13; v_call: TRBV30; j_call: TRBJ1-5; cdr3_aa: CACQQAGNQPQHF
cdr3_length: 18; v_call: TRBV4-1; j_call: TRBJ1-6; cdr3_aa: CASRQRLRTGGLGSPLHF
cdr3_length: 15; v_call: TRBV19; j_call: TRBJ2-1; cdr3_aa: CASRFMDRDSNEQFF
cdr3_length: 14; v_call: TRBV13; j_call: TRBJ2-7; cdr3_aa: CASSPRTNSYEQYF
cdr3_length: 14; v_call: TRBV5-1; j_call: TRBJ2-3; cdr3_aa: CASSLETGTDTQYF
cdr3_length: 12; v_call: TRBV11-2; j_call: TRBJ2-3; cdr3_aa: CASNRGGDTQYF
cdr3_length: 16; v_call: TRBV6-1; j_call: TRBJ1-3; cdr3_aa: CASSEWTELYGNTIYF
cdr3_length: 14; v_call: TRBV5-1; j_call: TRBJ2-1; cdr3_aa: CASSFYDSYNEQFF
cdr3_length: 16; v_call: TRBV13; j_call: TRBJ2-1; cdr3_aa: CASSLTSGSPYNEQFF
cdr3_length: 15; v_call: TRBV7-9; j_call: TRBJ2-7; cdr3_aa: CASSPPSGASYEQYF
cdr3_length: 13; v_call: TRBV11-2; j_call: TRBJ1-1; cdr3_aa: CASSLGGNTEAFF
cdr3_length: 14; v_call: TRBV29-1; j_call: TRBJ2-3; cdr3_aa: CSVGTSGDTDTQYF
cdr3_length: 15; v_call: TRBV6-6; j_call: TRBJ1-6; cdr3_aa: CASSSQGFRNSPLHF
cdr3_length: 12; v_call: TRBV2; j_call: TRBJ2-1; cdr3_aa: CAILASRNEQFF
cdr3_length: 14; v_call: TRBV5-1; j_call: TRBJ2-1; cdr3_aa: CASRITGSGVEQFF
cdr3_length: 14; v_call: TRBV19; j_call: TRBJ2-7; cdr3_aa: CASSIGARTYEQYF
cdr3_length: 15; v_call: TRBV28; j_call: TRBJ1-4; cdr3_aa: CASSPGGRGLEKLFF
cdr3_length: 13; v_call: TRBV10-3; j_call: TRBJ2-3; cdr3_aa: CATGTGYTDTQYF
cdr3_length: 15; v_call: TRBV9; j_call: TRBJ2-2; cdr3_aa: CASSVRGINTGELFF
cdr3_length: 17; v_call: TRBV28; j_call: TRBJ1-5; cdr3_aa: CASTSVTSGTGDQPQHF
cdr3_length: 15; v_call: TRBV5-1; j_call: TRBJ1-5; cdr3_aa: CASSSGQGTGQPQHF
cdr3_length: 12; v_call: TRBV27; j_call: TRBJ1-1; cdr3_aa: CASKRGAAQAFF
cdr3_length: 14; v_call: TRBV5-6; j_call: TRBJ1-5; cdr3_aa: CASSFSTGNQPQHF
cdr3_length: 14; v_call: TRBV27; j_call: TRBJ2-5; cdr3_aa: CASSSGEEEETQYF
cdr3_length: 14; v_call: TRBV7-8; j_call: TRBJ2-5; cdr3_aa: CASSPRPSGETQYF
cdr3_length: 16; v_call: TRBV5-1; j_call: TRBJ2-1; cdr3_aa: CASSLGDTAGDNEQFF
cdr3_length: 14; v_call: TRBV7-2; j_call: TRBJ1-6; cdr3_aa: CASSLVTGGAPLHF
cdr3_length: 14; v_call: TRBV9; j_call: TRBJ2-7; cdr3_aa: CASSVELAGYEQYF
cdr3_length: 15; v_call: TRBV7-9; j_call: TRBJ1-2; cdr3_aa: CASSLAQGLNYGYTF
cdr3_length: 15; v_call: TRBV18; j_call: TRBJ2-7; cdr3_aa: CASSPPGQGLYEQYF
cdr3_length: 12; v_call: TRBV7-9; j_call: TRBJ1-5; cdr3_aa: CASSRGYQPEHF
cdr3_length: 14; v_call: TRBV5-1; j_call: TRBJ2-5; cdr3_aa: CASSLAQPQETQYF
cdr3_length: 13; v_call: TRBV30; j_call: TRBJ1-1; cdr3_aa: CAWRLTENTEAFF
cdr3_length: 16; v_call: TRBV7-2; j_call: TRBJ1-5; cdr3_aa: CASSLEAQGRSQPQHF
cdr3_length: 15; v_call: TRBV2; j_call: TRBJ2-2; cdr3_aa: CASSEQAGGLGELFF
cdr3_length: 14; v_call: TRBV6-1; j_call: TRBJ2-7; cdr3_aa: CASSLRVPVYEQYF